This record concerns one T cell receptor beta chain sequence. This entry comes from a study of blood T cell repertoires in COVID-19. Germline V gene data show CDR1 as SGHVS and CDR2 as FQNEAQ. V was pared by 3 bases and J by 1 base, with 9 bases between. The CDR3 length is 14 residues. Assay used: immunoSEQ multiplex PCR; TCRdb lists only in-frame clones, some missing. The sample lists roughly 250,000 clones, roughly 88% occurring once. The chain carries TRBV7-8 and TRBJ1-1; no reliable D call. This receptor was obtained from a woman in her forties with acute COVID-19. The sequenced sample consisted of PBMCs or T cells enriched from blood (not recorded which). The CDR3 DNA follows: TGTGCCAGCAGCTTGAGGGAGACGAACACTGAAGCTTTCTTT. Protein: CASSLRETNTEAFF.